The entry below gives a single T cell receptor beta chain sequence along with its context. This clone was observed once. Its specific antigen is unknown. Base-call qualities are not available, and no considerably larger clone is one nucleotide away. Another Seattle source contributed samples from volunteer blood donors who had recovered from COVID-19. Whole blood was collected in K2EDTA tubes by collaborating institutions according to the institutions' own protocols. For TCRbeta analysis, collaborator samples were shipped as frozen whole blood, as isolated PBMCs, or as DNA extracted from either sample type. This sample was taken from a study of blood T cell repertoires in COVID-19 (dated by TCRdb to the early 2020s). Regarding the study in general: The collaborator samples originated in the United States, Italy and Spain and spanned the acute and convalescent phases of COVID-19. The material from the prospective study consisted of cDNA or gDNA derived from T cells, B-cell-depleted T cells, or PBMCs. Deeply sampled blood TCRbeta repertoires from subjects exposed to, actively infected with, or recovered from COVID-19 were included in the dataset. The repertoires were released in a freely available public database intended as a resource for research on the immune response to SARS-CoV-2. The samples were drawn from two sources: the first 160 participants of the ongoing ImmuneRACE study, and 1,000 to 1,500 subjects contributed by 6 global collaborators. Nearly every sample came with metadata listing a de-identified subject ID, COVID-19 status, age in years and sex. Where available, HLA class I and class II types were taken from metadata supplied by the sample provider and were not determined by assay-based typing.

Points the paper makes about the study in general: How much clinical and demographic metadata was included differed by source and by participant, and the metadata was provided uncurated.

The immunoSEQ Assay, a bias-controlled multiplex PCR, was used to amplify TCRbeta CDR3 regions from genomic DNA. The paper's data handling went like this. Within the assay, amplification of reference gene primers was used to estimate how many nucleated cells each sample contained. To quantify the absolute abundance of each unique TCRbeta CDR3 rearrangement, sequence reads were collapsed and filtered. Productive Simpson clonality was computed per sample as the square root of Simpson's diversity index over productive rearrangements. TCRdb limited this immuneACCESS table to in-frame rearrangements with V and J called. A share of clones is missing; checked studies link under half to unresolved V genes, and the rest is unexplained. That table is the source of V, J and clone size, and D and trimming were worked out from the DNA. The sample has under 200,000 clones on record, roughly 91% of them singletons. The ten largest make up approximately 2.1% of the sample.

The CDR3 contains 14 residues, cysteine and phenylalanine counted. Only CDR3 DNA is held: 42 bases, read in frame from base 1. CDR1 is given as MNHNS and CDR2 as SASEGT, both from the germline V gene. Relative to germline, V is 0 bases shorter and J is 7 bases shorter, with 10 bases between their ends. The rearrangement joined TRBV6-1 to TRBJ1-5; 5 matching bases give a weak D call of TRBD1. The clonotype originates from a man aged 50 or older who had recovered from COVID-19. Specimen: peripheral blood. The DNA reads TGTGCCAGCAGTGAAGCCCAGGGAACCCAGCCCCAGCATTTT. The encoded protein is CASSEAQGTQPQHF.